This T cell receptor (beta chain) was identified during a study of blood T cell repertoires in COVID-19. The overall study: Some COVID-19 samples were acute and others convalescent; all came from the United States, Italy and Spain. T cells, B-cell-depleted T cells, or PBMCs provided the cDNA or gDNA that served as material.

In the source study's methods: Reference gene primer amplification gave nucleated cell count estimates. Clones were sequenced by immunoSEQ multiplex PCR, and TCRdb holds only the in-frame ones, with some missing. V and J calls and clone size follow that table, whereas D and trimming were derived from the DNA. This sample has roughly 250,000 clones, with 88% found just once. Germline V gene data show CDR1 as MNHEY and CDR2 as SMNVEV (reference sequence). With 6 bases clipped from V and 1 base from J, the junction kept 7 bases outside the gene matches. CDR3 length: 16 amino acids. The rearrangement uses TRBV27 and TRBJ2-2; TRBD2 matches 8 bases. What was sequenced was peripheral blood. This sequence was found in a woman aged 40 to 50 who had recovered from COVID-19. CDR3 amino acids: CASSRGGPGNTGELFF. CDR3 DNA: TGTGCCAGCAGCCGGGGGGGGCCGGGGAACACCGGGGAGCTGTTTTTT.